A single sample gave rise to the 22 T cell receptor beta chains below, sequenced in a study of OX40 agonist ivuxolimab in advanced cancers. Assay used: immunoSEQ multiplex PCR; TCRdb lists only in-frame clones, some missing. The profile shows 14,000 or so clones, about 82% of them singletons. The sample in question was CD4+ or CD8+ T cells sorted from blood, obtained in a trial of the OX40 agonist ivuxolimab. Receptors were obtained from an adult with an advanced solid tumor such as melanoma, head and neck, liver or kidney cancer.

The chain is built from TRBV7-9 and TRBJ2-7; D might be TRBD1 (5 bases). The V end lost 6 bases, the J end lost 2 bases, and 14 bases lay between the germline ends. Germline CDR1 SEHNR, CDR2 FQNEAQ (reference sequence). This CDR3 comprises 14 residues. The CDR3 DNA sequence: TGTGCCAGCAGTCACTATCAGGGTACCTACGAGCAGTACTTC. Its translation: CASSHYQGTYEQYF.

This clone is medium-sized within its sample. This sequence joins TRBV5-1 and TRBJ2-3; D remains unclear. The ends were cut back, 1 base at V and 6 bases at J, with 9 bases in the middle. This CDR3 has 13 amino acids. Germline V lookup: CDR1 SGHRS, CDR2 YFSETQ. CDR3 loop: CASSLLVVDTQYF. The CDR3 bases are TGCGCCAGCAGCTTGTTGGTGGTCGATACGCAGTATTTT.

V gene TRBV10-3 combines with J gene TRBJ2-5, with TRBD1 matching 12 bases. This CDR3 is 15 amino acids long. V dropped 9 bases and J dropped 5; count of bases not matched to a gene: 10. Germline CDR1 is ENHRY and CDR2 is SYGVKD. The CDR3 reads CAMCSGTGGRETQYF. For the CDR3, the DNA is TGTGCCATGTGTTCCGGGACAGGGGGCCGGGAGACCCAGTACTTC.

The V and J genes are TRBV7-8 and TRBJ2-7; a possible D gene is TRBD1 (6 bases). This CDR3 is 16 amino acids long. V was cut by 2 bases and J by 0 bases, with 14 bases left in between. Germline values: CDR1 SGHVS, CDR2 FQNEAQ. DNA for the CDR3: TGTGCCAGCAGCTTACCCACTGACAGGATCTCCTACGAGCAGTACTTC. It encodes CASSLPTDRISYEQYF.

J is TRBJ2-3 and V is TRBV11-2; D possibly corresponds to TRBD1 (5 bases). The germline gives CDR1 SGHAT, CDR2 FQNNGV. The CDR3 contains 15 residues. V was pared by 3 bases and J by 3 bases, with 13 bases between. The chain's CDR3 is CASSFGRVGTDTQYF. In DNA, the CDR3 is TGTGCCAGCAGCTTTGGCAGGGTGGGGACAGATACGCAGTATTTT.

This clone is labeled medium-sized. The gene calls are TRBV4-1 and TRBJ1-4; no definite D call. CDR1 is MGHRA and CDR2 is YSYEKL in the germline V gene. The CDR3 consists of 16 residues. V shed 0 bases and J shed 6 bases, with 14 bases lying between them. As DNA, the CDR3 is TGCGCCAGCAGCCAAGATTTGGATTTGGGTTATGAAAAACTGTTTTTT. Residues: CASSQDLDLGYEKLFF.

This chain's CDR3 is CASSDRENSPLHF. The CDR3, as DNA: TGTGCCAGCAGTGACCGGGAGAATTCACCCCTCCACTTT. This chain joins TRBV6-4 and TRBJ1-6, with D unresolved. The CDR3 spans 13 residues. The V gene lost 2 bases and the J gene lost 7 bases, with 6 bases spanning the gap. In germline, CDR1 is MRHNA, CDR2 SNTAGT.

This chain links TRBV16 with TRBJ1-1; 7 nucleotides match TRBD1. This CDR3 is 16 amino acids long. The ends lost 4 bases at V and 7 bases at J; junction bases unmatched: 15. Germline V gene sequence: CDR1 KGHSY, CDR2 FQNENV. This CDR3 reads CASSPTRTGEVGEAFF. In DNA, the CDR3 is TGTGCCAGCAGCCCAACTAGAACAGGGGAAGTCGGTGAAGCTTTCTTT.

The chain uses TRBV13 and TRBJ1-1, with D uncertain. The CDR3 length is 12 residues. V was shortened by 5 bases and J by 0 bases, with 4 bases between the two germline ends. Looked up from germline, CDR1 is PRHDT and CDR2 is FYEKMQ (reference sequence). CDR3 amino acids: CASSVLNTEAFF. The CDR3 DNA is TGTGCCAGCAGCGTTCTGAACACTGAAGCTTTCTTT.

CDR3 amino acids: CAWSSSGFQETQYF. For the CDR3, the DNA is TGTGCCTGGAGTAGTAGCGGGTTCCAAGAGACCCAGTACTTC. The genes are TRBV30 and TRBJ2-5, with TRBD2 matching over 7 bases. V shed 2 bases and J 1 base; nucleotides not matched to a gene: 4. The CDR3 spans 14 residues. CDR1 is GTSNPN and CDR2 is SVGIG in the germline V gene (reference sequence).

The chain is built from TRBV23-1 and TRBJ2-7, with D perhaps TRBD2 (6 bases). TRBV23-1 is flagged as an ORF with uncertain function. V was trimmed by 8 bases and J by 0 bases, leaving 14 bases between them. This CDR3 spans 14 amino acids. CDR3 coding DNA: TGCGCCAGCGGACTACACAGCAACTCCTACGAGCAGTACTTC. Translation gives CASGLHSNSYEQYF.

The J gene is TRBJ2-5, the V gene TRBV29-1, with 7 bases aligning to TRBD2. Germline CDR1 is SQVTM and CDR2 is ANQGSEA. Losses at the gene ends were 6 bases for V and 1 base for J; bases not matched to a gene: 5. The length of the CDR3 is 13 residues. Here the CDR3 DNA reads TGCAGCGTGTGGGGGGGGGTCCAAGAGACCCAGTACTTC. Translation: CSVWGGVQETQYF.

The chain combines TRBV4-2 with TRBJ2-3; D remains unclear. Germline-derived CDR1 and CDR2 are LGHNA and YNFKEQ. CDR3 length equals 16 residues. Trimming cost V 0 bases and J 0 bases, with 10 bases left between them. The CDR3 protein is CASSQEWSFSTDTQYF. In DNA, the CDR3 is TGTGCCAGCAGCCAAGAGTGGTCCTTTAGCACAGATACGCAGTATTTT.

As DNA, the CDR3 is TGTGCCAGCAGCTCGGACAGGGGATTCTCTGGAGCTTTCTTT. Translating it yields CASSSDRGFSGAFF. This chain links TRBV7-8 with TRBJ1-1; 9 bases map to TRBD1. Germline lookup yields CDR1 SGHVS and CDR2 FQNEAQ. The CDR3 sequence is 14 residues long. Losses at the gene ends were 4 bases for V and 10 bases for J; bases not matched to a gene: 10.

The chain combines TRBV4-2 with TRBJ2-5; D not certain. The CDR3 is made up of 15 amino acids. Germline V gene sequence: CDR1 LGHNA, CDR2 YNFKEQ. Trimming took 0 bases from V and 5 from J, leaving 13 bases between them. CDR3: CASSQERGPGETQYF. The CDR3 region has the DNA TGTGCCAGCAGCCAAGAGCGCGGACCCGGGGAGACCCAGTACTTC.

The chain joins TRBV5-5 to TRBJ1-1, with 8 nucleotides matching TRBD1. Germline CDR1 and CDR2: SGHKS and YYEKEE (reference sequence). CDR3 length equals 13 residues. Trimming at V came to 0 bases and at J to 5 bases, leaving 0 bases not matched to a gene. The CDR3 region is CASSLGTGTEAFF. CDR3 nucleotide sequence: TGTGCCAGCAGCTTGGGGACAGGGACTGAAGCTTTCTTT.

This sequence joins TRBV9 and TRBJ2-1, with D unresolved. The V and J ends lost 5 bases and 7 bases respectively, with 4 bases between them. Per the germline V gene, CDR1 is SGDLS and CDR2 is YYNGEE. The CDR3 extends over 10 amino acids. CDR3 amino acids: CASSGNEQFF. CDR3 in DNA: TGTGCCAGCAGTGGAAATGAGCAGTTCTTC.

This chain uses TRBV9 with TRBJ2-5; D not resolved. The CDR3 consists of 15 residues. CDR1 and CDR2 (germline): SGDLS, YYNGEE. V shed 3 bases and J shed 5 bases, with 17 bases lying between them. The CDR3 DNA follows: TGTGCCAGCAGCGCAAGGGCATGGCTCGGGGAGACCCAGTACTTC. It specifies CASSARAWLGETQYF.

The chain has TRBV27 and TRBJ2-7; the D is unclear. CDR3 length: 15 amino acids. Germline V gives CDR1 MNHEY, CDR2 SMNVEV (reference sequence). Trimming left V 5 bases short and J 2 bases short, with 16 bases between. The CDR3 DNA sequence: TGTGCCAGCAGTCTGACTTGGACGGATCCCTACGAGCAGTACTTC. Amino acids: CASSLTWTDPYEQYF.

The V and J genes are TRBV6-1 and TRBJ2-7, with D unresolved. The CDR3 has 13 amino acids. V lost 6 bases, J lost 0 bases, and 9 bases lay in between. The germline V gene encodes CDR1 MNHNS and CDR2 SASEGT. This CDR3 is CASRSDLSYEQYF. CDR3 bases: TGTGCCAGCAGATCGGACCTCTCCTACGAGCAGTACTTC.

Here the CDR3 DNA reads TGTGCCAGCAGCTCGTACAGGGGATATATCGGGGAGCTGTTTTTT. This sequence encodes CASSSYRGYIGELFF. The chain carries TRBV11-1 and TRBJ2-2; 7 bases map to TRBD1. This CDR3 has 15 residues. Germline lookup yields CDR1 SGHAT and CDR2 FQDESV (reference sequence). V was pared by 4 bases and J by 7 bases, with 9 bases of the junction left unmatched.

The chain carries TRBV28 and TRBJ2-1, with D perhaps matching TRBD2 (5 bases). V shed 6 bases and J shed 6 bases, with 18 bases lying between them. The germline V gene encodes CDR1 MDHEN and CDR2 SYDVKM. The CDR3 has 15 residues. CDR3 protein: CASSKLVSAINEQFF. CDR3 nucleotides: TGTGCCAGCAGCAAACTAGTTTCCGCGATCAATGAGCAGTTCTTC.